The T cell receptor (beta chain) under discussion was sequenced for a study of blood T cell repertoires in COVID-19 (dated by TCRdb to about 2020). Regarding the research as a whole: Samples covering the acute and convalescent phases of COVID-19 were provided by collaborators in the United States, Italy and Spain. The material from the prospective study consisted of cDNA or gDNA derived from T cells, B-cell-depleted T cells, or PBMCs. The dataset comprised deeply sampled blood TCRbeta repertoires from subjects exposed to, actively infected with, or recovered from COVID-19. A freely available public database, intended as a resource for researchers studying the immune response to SARS-CoV-2, is where the repertoires were released. Samples came from the ongoing ImmuneRACE study (first 160 participants) plus 1,254 subjects from 6 global collaborators. A de-identified subject ID, COVID-19 status, age in years and sex were almost always included in the sample metadata. Where available, HLA class I and class II types were taken from metadata supplied by the sample provider and were not determined by assay-based typing.

Overall study results and their limits: Clinical and demographic metadata were provided uncurated, with the amount varying by source and participant.

Regarding this clone: Its antigen is not yet known. No per-base quality is available; no much larger clone lies one base away.

Whole blood was collected in K2EDTA tubes by collaborating institutions according to the institutions' own protocols. For TCRbeta analysis, collaborator samples were shipped as frozen whole blood, as isolated PBMCs, or as DNA extracted from either sample type. Ends trimmed: V by 2 bases, J by 6 bases; bases unmatched to a gene: 8. From its cysteine to its phenylalanine, the CDR3 spans 15 amino acids. Only the CDR3 region is kept as DNA, spanning 45 bases read in frame from base 1. In the germline V gene (reference sequence), CDR1 corresponds to SGHNT and CDR2 to YYREEE. The immunoSEQ Assay, a bias-controlled multiplex PCR, was used to amplify TCRbeta CDR3 regions from genomic DNA. The authors' pipeline ran thus. Nucleated cell counts per sample were estimated from amplification of reference gene primers within the assay. To quantify the absolute abundance of each unique TCRbeta CDR3 rearrangement, sequence reads were collapsed and filtered. Productive Simpson clonality was computed per sample as the square root of Simpson's diversity index over productive rearrangements. The table comes from immuneACCESS by way of TCRdb, which keeps in-frame sequences with V and J called. Part of the clones is missing from these tables; in studies checked, under half for an unresolved V gene and the rest for unknown reasons. The V and J calls and clone size come from that table; D and trimming were worked out from the DNA. In all, the sample holds 25,000 to 35,000 clones, and roughly nine tenths of those were seen once. Of the sample, over 9.5% is held by the ten largest clones.

Material: peripheral blood. The source of this sequence is a human donor in a cohort sampled during active COVID-19. The rearranged chain carries TRBV5-4 and TRBJ1-5, with TRBD1 matching 7 junction bases. The DNA reads TGTGCCAGCAGCTTTTGGAAGGGGGCAGCTCAGCCCCAGCATTTT. Its translation reads: CASSFWKGAAQPQHF.